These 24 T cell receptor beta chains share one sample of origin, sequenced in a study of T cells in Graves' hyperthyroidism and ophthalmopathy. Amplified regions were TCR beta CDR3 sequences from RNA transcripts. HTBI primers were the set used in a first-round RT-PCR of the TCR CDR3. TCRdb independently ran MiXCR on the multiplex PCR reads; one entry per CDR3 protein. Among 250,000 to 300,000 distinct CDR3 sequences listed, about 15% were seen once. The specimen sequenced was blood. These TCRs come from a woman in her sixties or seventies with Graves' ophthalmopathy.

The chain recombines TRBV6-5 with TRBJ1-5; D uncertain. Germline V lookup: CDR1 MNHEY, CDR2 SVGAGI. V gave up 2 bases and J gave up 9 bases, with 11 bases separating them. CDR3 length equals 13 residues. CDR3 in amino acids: CASSYGLSGPQHF. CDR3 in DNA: TGTGCCAGCAGTTACGGGTTATCGGGGCCCCAGCATTTT.

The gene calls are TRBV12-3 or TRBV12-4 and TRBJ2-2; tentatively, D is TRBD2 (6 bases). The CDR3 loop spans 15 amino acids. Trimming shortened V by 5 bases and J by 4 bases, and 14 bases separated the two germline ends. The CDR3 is CASSPQRVFTGELFF. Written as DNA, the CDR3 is TGTGCCAGCAGTCCACAGCGGGTTTTCACCGGGGAGCTGTTTTTT.

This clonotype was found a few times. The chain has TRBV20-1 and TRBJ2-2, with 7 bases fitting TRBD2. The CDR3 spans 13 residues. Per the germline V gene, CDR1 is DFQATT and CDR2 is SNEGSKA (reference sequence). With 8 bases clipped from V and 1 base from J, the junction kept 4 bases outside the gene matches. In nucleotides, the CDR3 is TGCAGTACTGAGCGGGAGAACACCGGGGAGCTGTTTTTT. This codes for CSTERENTGELFF.

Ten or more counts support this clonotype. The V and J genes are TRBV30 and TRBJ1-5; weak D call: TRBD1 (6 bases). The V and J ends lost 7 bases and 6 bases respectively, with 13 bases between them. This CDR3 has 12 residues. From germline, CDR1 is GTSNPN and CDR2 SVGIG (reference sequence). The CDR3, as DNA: TGTGCCTTCGGAGGGGGGCGTCAGCCCCAGCATTTT. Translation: CAFGGGRQPQHF.

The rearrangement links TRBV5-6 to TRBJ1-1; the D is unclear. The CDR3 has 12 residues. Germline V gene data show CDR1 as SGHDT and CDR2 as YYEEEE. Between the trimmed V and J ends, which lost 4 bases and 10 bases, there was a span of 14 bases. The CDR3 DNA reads TGTGCCAGCAGCCTTGGGCTTCGTGTAGCTTTCTTT. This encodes CASSLGLRVAFF. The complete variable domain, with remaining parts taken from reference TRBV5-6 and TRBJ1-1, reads DAGVTQSPTHLIKTRGQQVTLRCSPKSGHDTVSWYQQALGQGPQFIFQYYEEEERQRGNFPDRFSGHQFPNYSSELNVNALLLGDSALYLCASSLGLRVAFFGQGTRLTVV.

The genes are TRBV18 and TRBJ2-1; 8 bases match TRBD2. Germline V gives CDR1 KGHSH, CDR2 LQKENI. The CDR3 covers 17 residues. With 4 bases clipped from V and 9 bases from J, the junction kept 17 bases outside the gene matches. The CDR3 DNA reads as TGTGCCAGCTCACTTTCCCTTGGGGCCGGGAGGGCCGTTGAGCAGTTCTTC. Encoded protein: CASSLSLGAGRAVEQFF.

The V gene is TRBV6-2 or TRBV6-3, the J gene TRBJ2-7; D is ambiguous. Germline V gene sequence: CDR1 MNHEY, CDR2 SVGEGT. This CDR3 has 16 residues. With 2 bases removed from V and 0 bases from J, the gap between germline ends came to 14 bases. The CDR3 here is CASSYTDTFNSYEQYV. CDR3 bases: TGTGCCAGCAGTTACACAGACACCTTCAACTCCTACGAGCAGTACGTC.

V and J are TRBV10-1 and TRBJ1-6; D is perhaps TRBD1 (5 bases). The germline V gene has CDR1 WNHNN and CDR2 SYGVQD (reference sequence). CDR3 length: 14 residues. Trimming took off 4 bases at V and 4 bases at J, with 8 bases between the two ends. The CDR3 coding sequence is TGCGCCAGCAGTGCCGACAGATATAATTCACCCCTCCACTTT. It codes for CASSADRYNSPLHF.

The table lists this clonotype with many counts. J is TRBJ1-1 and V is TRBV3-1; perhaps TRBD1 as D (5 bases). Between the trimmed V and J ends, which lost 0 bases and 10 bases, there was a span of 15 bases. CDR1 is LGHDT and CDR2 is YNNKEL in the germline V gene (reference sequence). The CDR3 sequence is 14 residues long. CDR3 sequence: CASSQDWGEGAAFF. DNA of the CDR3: TGTGCCAGCAGCCAAGATTGGGGGGAAGGTGCAGCTTTCTTT.

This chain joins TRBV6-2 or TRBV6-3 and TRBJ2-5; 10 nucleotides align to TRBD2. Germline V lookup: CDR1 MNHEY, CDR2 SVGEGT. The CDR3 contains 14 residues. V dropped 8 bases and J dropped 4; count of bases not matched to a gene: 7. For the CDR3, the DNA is TGTGCCAGCCACCTAGCGGGGGCTCTAGAGACCCAGTACTTC. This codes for CASHLAGALETQYF.

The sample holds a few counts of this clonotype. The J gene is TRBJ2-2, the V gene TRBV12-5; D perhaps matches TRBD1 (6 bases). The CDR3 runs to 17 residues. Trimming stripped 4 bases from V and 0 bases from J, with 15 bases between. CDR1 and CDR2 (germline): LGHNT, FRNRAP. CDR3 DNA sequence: TGTGCTAGTGGTTCCGCGACAGGCCACACGAACACCGGGGAGCTGTTTTTT. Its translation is CASGSATGHTNTGELFF.

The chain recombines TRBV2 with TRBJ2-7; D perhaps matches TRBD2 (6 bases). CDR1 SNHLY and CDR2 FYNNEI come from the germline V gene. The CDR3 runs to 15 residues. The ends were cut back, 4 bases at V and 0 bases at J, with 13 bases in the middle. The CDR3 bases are TGTGCCAGCAGTGGAATGGGAGGAAGCTCCTACGAGCAGTACTTC. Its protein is CASSGMGGSSYEQYF.

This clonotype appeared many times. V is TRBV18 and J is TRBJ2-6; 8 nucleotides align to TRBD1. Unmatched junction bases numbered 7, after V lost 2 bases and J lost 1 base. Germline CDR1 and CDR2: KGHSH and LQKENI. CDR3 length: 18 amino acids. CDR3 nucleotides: TGTGCCAGCTCACCAAGGGTGTGGGACAGGTCTGGGGCCAACGTCCTGACTTTC. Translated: CASSPRVWDRSGANVLTF.

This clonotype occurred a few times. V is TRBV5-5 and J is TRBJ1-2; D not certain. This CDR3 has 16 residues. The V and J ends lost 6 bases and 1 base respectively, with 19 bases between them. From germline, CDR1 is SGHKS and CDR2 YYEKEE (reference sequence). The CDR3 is CASIPRSQNFNYGYTF. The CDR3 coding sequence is TGTGCCAGCATTCCCAGGTCCCAAAACTTTAACTATGGCTACACCTTC.

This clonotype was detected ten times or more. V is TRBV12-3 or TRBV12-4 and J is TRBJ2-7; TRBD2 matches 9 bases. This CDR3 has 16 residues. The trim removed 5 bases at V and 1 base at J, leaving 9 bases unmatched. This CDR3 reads CASSGGLAGRSYEQYF. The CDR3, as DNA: TGTGCCAGCAGTGGGGGACTAGCCGGGCGATCCTACGAGCAGTACTTC.

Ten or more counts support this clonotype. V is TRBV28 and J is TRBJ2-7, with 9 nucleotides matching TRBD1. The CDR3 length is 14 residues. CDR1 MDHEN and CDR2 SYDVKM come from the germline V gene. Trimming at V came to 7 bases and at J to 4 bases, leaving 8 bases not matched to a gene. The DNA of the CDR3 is TGTGCCAGCAACCATCCGGGACAGGGTTACGAGCAGTACTTC. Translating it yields CASNHPGQGYEQYF.

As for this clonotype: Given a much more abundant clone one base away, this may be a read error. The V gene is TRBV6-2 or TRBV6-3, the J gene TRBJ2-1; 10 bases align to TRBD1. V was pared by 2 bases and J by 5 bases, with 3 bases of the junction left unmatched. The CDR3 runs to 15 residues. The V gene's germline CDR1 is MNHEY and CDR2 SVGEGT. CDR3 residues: CASSYPGQGHNEQFF. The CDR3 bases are TGTGCCAGCAGTTACCCGGGACAGGGGCACAATGAGCAGTTCTTC.

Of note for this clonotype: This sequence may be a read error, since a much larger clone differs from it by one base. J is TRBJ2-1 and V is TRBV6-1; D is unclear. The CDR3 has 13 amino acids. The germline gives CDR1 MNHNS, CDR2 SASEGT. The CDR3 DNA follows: TGTGCCAGCATGACGGATGAGTACAATGGGCAGTTCTTC. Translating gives CASMTDEYNGQFF.

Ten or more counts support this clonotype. CDR3 DNA: TGTGCCAGCAACAACGGGCCGCTAGGGTGGGATACGCAGTATTTT. It translates to CASNNGPLGWDTQYF. The chain combines TRBV6-1 with TRBJ2-3; D is unresolved. The CDR3 runs 15 residues. V lost 7 bases and J 6 bases, leaving 20 bases between the germline ends. The germline CDR1 and CDR2 sequences are MNHNS and SASEGT.

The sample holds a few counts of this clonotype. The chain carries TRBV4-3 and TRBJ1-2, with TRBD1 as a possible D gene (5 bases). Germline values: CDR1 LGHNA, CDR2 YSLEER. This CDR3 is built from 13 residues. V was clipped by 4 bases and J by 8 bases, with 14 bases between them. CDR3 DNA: TGCGCCAGCAGCCCCTACGGGGGGTACGGCTACACCTTC. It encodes CASSPYGGYGYTF.

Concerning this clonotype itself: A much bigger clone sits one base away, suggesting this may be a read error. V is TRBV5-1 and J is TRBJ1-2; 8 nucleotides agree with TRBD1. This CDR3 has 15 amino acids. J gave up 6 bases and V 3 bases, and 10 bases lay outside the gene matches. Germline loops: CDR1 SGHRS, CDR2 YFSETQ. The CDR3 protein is CASSSARTGNHGYTF. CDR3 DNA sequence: TGCGCCAGCAGCTCGGCTAGGACAGGGAACCATGGCTACACCTTC.

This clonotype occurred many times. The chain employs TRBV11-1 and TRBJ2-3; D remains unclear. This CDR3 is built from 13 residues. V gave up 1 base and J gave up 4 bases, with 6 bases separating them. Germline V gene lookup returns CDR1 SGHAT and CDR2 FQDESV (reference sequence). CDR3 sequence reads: CASSLGLADTQYF. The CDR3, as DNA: TGTGCCAGCAGCTTAGGGTTGGCAGATACGCAGTATTTT.

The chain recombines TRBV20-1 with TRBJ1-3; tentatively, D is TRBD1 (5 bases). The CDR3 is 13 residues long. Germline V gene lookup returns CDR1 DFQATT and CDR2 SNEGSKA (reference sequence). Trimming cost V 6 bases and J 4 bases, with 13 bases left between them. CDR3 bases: TGCAGTGCCACCCCTAACAGGGGAAACACCATATATTTT. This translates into CSATPNRGNTIYF.

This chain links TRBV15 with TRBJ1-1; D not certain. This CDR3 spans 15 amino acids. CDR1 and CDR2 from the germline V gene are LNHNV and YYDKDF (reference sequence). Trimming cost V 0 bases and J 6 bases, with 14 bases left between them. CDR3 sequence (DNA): TGTGCCACCAGCAGAGATCAGGCCGTGAAGTCTGAAGCTTTCTTT. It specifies CATSRDQAVKSEAFF.